The T cell receptor (beta chain) described here comes from a study of T cell responses to AZD1222 COVID-19 vaccine. Note on this clone: The antigen remains unidentified.

General study results and limits: Spike-spanning, vaccine-associated CD4 TCRs were dominant at 160-218 and 743-854. Females outnumbered males among donors, who were mostly white British; clonal diversity was possibly underestimated. Among those given AZD1222, only 5 to 7 were seropositive at baseline.

The germline V and J ends were trimmed by 2 bases and 3 bases, with 7 bases remaining between them. Per the germline V gene, CDR1 is KGHSH and CDR2 is LQKENI. This CDR3 is 13 amino acids long. Some clones are missing from TCRdb's copy, which holds only in-frame ones; the method was immunoSEQ multiplex PCR. Of about 97,000 clones listed, approximately 90% are singletons. The chain carries TRBV18 and TRBJ1-2, with D perhaps matching TRBD1 (5 bases). The receptor was derived from an adult in good health. The specimen comprised peripheral blood, sampled on day 0 of AZD1222 vaccination. The DNA of the CDR3 is TGTGCCAGCTCACCAGGGACGGACTATGGCTACACCTTC. Translated: CASSPGTDYGYTF.